Each of the 16 T cell receptor beta chains below was sequenced from the same sample in a study of cytomegalovirus exposure and HLA in healthy donors. PCR amplification relied on 60 Vbeta primers (plus 13 Jbeta primers). Repertoires were generated with immunoSEQ multiplex PCR, while TCRdb's copy carries only in-frame clones and drops some. This table holds over 150,000 clones, around 80% found once. Sequenced input: PBMCs. Every receptor here comes from a man younger than 35 in good health and CMV-seropositive.

J is TRBJ1-4 and V is TRBV20-1; 7 bases line up with TRBD1. CDR3 size: 11 residues. Germline V gene lookup returns CDR1 DFQATT and CDR2 SNEGSKA (reference sequence). CDR3: CSGTEGEKLFF. Here the CDR3 DNA reads TGCAGCGGGACAGAGGGTGAAAAACTGTTTTTT.

The chain couples TRBV5-4 to TRBJ2-1; TRBD2 matches 9 bases. Germline values: CDR1 SGHNT, CDR2 YYREEE (reference sequence). The ends lost 0 bases at V and 2 bases at J; junction bases unmatched: 3. The CDR3 has 16 residues. The CDR3 nucleotides read TGTGCCAGCAGCTTGGACATAGCGGGGGCCTACAATGAGCAGTTCTTC. It codes for CASSLDIAGAYNEQFF.

The gene calls are TRBV11-2 and TRBJ1-2; D remains unclear. Trimming shortened V by 1 base and J by 4 bases, and 19 bases separated the two germline ends. This CDR3 is built from 17 residues. CDR1 and CDR2 from the germline V gene are SGHAT and FQNNGV. DNA for the CDR3: TGTGCCAGCAGCTTAGGTCGTACAGTTCGGGAATCCTATGGCTACACCTTC. Its protein product is CASSLGRTVRESYGYTF.

The chain links TRBV4-3 to TRBJ2-1; 12 nucleotides line up with TRBD2. CDR3 length: 16 amino acids. Germline V gives CDR1 LGHNA, CDR2 YSLEER. Trimming took 0 bases from V and 6 from J; bases not matched to a gene: 3. This CDR3 reads CASSQDASGGANEQFF. As DNA, the CDR3 is TGCGCCAGCAGCCAAGATGCTAGCGGGGGGGCCAATGAGCAGTTCTTC.

This chain links TRBV4-3 with TRBJ2-7, with a weak D call TRBD2 (5 bases). The CDR3 has 16 residues. Germline CDR1 reads LGHNA; CDR2 reads YSLEER. Trimming pared 0 bases from V and 0 bases from J, leaving 12 bases between. The CDR3 reads CASSQEFLTSSYEQYF. The CDR3 DNA sequence: TGCGCCAGCAGCCAAGAGTTCCTTACTAGCTCCTACGAGCAGTACTTC.

This chain joins TRBV7-2 and TRBJ1-1; 8 bases align to TRBD1. J lost 4 bases, V lost 4 bases, and 8 bases had no gene match. This CDR3 spans 15 amino acids. CDR1 is SGHTA and CDR2 is FQGNSA in the germline V gene. The CDR3 sequence is CASSSLQGVSTEAFF. The CDR3 DNA is TGTGCCAGCAGCTCCCTACAGGGGGTGAGCACTGAAGCTTTCTTT.

The CDR3 DNA is TGTGCCAGTAGTATAGTAGGGGGAGTGAGCTCCTACGAGCAGTACTTC. It specifies CASSIVGGVSSYEQYF. J is TRBJ2-7 and V is TRBV19, with D possibly TRBD1 on 6 matching bases. The germline V gene has CDR1 LNHDA and CDR2 SQIVND (reference sequence). Trimming removed 1 base at V and 0 bases at J, with 13 bases between. The length of the CDR3 is 16 residues.

The chain combines TRBV27 with TRBJ1-5; a weak D match, TRBD1 (5 bases). There are 21 residues in the CDR3. Germline assignment: CDR1 MNHEY and CDR2 SMNVEV (reference sequence). V was clipped by 6 bases and J by 2 bases, with 32 bases between them. CDR3 sequence reads: CASRPLSSRYESRVRNQPQHF. The CDR3 DNA sequence: TGTGCCAGCAGACCGCTATCGTCTCGGTACGAGTCCAGGGTACGCAATCAGCCCCAGCATTTT.

The chain links TRBV13 to TRBJ1-2; a weak D match, TRBD1 (6 bases). CDR3 size: 17 residues. V lost 2 bases to trimming and J lost 2 bases, with 18 bases between them. Germline-derived CDR1 and CDR2 are PRHDT and FYEKMQ (reference sequence). CDR3 protein: CASSLRSPQGDNYGYTF. In DNA form, the CDR3 reads TGTGCCAGCAGCTTACGGTCCCCACAGGGAGACAACTATGGCTACACCTTC.

The V gene is TRBV2, the J gene TRBJ2-2; TRBD1 is a possible D gene (5 bases). The germline V gene has CDR1 SNHLY and CDR2 FYNNEI. The CDR3 runs 15 residues. With 1 base removed from V and 6 bases from J, the gap between germline ends came to 12 bases. The CDR3 sequence is CASSEGRVTPGELFF. The DNA for the CDR3 is TGTGCCAGCAGTGAAGGCAGGGTTACCCCCGGGGAGCTGTTTTTT.

The genes are TRBV27 and TRBJ2-7; D perhaps matches TRBD2 (5 bases). The CDR3 contains 16 residues. With 6 bases removed from V and 0 bases from J, the gap between germline ends came to 18 bases. Germline V CDR1 and CDR2: MNHEY, SMNVEV (reference sequence). The chain's CDR3 is CASRYGFGISSYEQYF. The CDR3 DNA reads TGTGCCAGCAGATACGGATTCGGGATTAGCTCCTACGAGCAGTACTTC.

V gene TRBV9 combines with J gene TRBJ2-3; no clear D. The CDR3 is 14 residues long. CDR1 and CDR2 (germline): SGDLS, YYNGEE. V gave up 1 base and J gave up 4 bases, with 10 bases separating them. The CDR3 is CASSVTYVADTQYF. The CDR3 region has the DNA TGTGCCAGCAGCGTAACCTATGTCGCAGATACGCAGTATTTT.

The genes are TRBV5-1 and TRBJ1-2; D might be TRBD1 (5 bases). This CDR3 has 15 residues. Germline V gene lookup returns CDR1 SGHRS and CDR2 YFSETQ. Trimming pared 0 bases from V and 2 bases from J, leaving 11 bases between. The CDR3 nucleotides are TGCGCCAGCAGCTTGGCCCCCGACAGCAACTATGGCTACACCTTC. Protein product: CASSLAPDSNYGYTF.

The chain joins TRBV9 to TRBJ2-2, with 8 bases lining up with TRBD1. Germline V gene sequence: CDR1 SGDLS, CDR2 YYNGEE. V lost 3 bases, J lost 6 bases, and 7 bases stayed unmatched. The CDR3 length is 15 residues. CDR3 coding DNA: TGTGCCAGCAGCGAGGCAGGGGGCAGGGCCGGGGAGCTGTTTTTT. Amino acid sequence: CASSEAGGRAGELFF.

This clone was seen only once. This chain connects TRBV7-9 to TRBJ2-3; the D is unclear. Germline CDR1 SEHNR, CDR2 FQNEAQ (reference sequence). V dropped 5 bases and J dropped 3 bases, with 3 bases sitting between them. The CDR3 has 11 residues. The CDR3 sequence is CASSPTDTQYF. CDR3 bases: TGTGCCAGCAGCCCTACAGATACGCAGTATTTT.

The rearrangement links TRBV5-8 to TRBJ2-7; 9 bases line up with TRBD1. CDR3 length: 14 amino acids. The germline gives CDR1 SGHTS, CDR2 YDEGEE. With 7 bases clipped from V and 6 bases from J, the junction kept 11 bases outside the gene matches. The CDR3 region is CASYPGQGTGEQYF. The CDR3 nucleotides are TGTGCCAGCTACCCGGGACAGGGAACGGGCGAGCAGTACTTC.